What follows are 26 T cell receptor beta chains derived from one specimen sequenced in a study of a mutant IDH1 vaccine in newly diagnosed glioma. Some clones are missing from TCRdb's copy, which holds only in-frame ones; the method was immunoSEQ multiplex PCR. The sample lists about 66,000 clones; 70% to 85% were seen once. These receptors have no identified antigens. Regarding time point: week 11, during vaccination. It was 300 ug of mutant IDH1 20-mer peptide that made up each vaccine dose, given with topical imiquimod. Specimen: PBMCs, collected from a glioma patient whose treatment included an IDH1 peptide vaccine. All receptors come from a woman aged 45-65 years with glioma.

The chain has TRBV25-1 and TRBJ2-1; 9 nucleotides line up with TRBD2. V dropped 8 bases and J dropped 6; count of bases not matched to a gene: 5. CDR1 is MGHDK, CDR2 SYGVNS, per germline. This CDR3 region has 13 residues. The CDR3 is CASELAGGNEQFF. For the CDR3, the DNA is TGTGCCAGCGAACTAGCGGGTGGCAATGAGCAGTTCTTC.

The chain combines TRBV11-3 with TRBJ1-5; unclear D gene. The CDR3 is made up of 15 amino acids. CDR1 and CDR2 (germline): SGHNT, YENEEA. V was cut by 1 base and J by 0 bases, with 7 bases left in between. The CDR3 bases are TGTGCCAGCAGCTTAGGGGTCGGTAGCAATCAGCCCCAGCATTTT. This codes for CASSLGVGSNQPQHF. Together with reference TRBV11-3 and TRBJ1-5, the CDR3 gives the full variable domain: EAGVVQSPRYKIIEKKQPVAFWCNPISGHNTLYWYLQNLGQGPELLIRYENEEAVDDSQLPKDRFSAERLKGVDSTLKIQPAELGDSAVYLCASSLGVGSNQPQHFGDGTRLSIL.

This chain joins TRBV9 and TRBJ2-4, with 7 nucleotides matching TRBD1. Germline V gene sequence: CDR1 SGDLS, CDR2 YYNGEE. The length of the CDR3 is 16 residues. V shed 3 bases and J 0 bases; nucleotides not matched to a gene: 6. The CDR3 bases are TGTGCCAGCAGCGCCGAGGGGGCTCTAGCCAAAAACATTCAGTACTTC. Encoded protein: CASSAEGALAKNIQYF.

This clone showed up just a few times. CDR3 nucleotides: TGTGCCAGCAGTAGCCTCGGACGTAACACTGAAGCTTTCTTT. It encodes CASSSLGRNTEAFF. The rearrangement joins TRBV7-9 to TRBJ1-1; D gene uncertain. Deletions cut 6 bases from V and 2 bases from J, with 13 bases between. The CDR3 loop spans 14 amino acids. CDR1 SEHNR and CDR2 FQNEAQ come from the germline V gene (reference sequence).

This chain connects TRBV9 to TRBJ2-3, with D tentatively TRBD1 or TRBD2 (5 bases each). The CDR3 contains 18 residues. With 2 bases removed from V and 2 bases from J, the gap between germline ends came to 21 bases. The germline V gene has CDR1 SGDLS and CDR2 YYNGEE. The CDR3 region has the DNA TGTGCCAGCAGCGTCGGGGACCTCACAGGCTTCTCCACAGATACGCAGTATTTT. It yields the protein CASSVGDLTGFSTDTQYF.

The rearrangement links TRBV19 to TRBJ1-5, with 7 nucleotides matching TRBD1. Germline V gene lookup returns CDR1 LNHDA and CDR2 SQIVND (reference sequence). The CDR3 runs 13 residues. J lost 6 bases, V lost 10 bases, and 9 bases had no gene match. The CDR3 DNA reads TGTGCCACCAAAAGGGGGCGAGGTCAGCCCCAGCATTTT. Encoded protein: CATKRGRGQPQHF. The full variable domain, with the rest looked up from reference TRBV19 and TRBJ1-5, is DGGITQSPKYLFRKEGQNVTLSCEQNLNHDAMYWYRQDPGQGLRLIYYSQIVNDFQKGDIAEGYSVSREKKESFPLTVTSAQKNPTAFYLCATKRGRGQPQHFGDGTRLSIL.

V gene TRBV9 combines with J gene TRBJ2-7; D remains unclear. Germline lookup yields CDR1 SGDLS and CDR2 YYNGEE. The CDR3 loop spans 14 amino acids. The V gene lost 0 bases and the J gene lost 4 bases, with 11 bases spanning the gap. CDR3 protein: CASSVDFDKYEQYF. The CDR3 coding sequence is TGTGCCAGCAGCGTAGATTTCGACAAGTACGAGCAGTACTTC.

The chain recombines TRBV7-2 with TRBJ1-6, with no clear D. CDR3 size: 14 residues. Germline CDR1 and CDR2: SGHTA and FQGNSA. V was clipped by 5 bases and J by 4 bases, with 9 bases between them. The CDR3 DNA reads as TGTGCCAGCAGCATCGAGGATTATAATTCACCCCTCCACTTT. Its protein is CASSIEDYNSPLHF.

This chain links TRBV10-3 with TRBJ1-6, with a weak D call TRBD1 (5 bases). Germline V gene data show CDR1 as ENHRY and CDR2 as SYGVKD. V lost 10 bases and J lost 7, with 14 bases in between. The length of the CDR3 is 13 residues. CDR3 in amino acids: CATGQDGNSPLHF. For the CDR3, the DNA is TGTGCCACCGGACAAGATGGAAATTCACCCCTCCACTTT.

The V gene is TRBV19, the J gene TRBJ1-1, with D tentatively TRBD1 (6 bases). Trimming removed 0 bases from V and 5 bases from J, with 19 bases in between. This CDR3 is 17 amino acids long. Germline loops: CDR1 LNHDA, CDR2 SQIVND (reference sequence). The DNA for the CDR3 is TGTGCCAGTAGTATAGATCTTCGGGGGGGGCGAGGAACTGAAGCTTTCTTT. It translates to CASSIDLRGGRGTEAFF.

This chain uses TRBV6-6 with TRBJ1-5; 10 bases line up with TRBD1. Germline values: CDR1 MNHNY, CDR2 SVGAGI (reference sequence). V gave up 10 bases and J gave up 3 bases; unmatched junction bases: 6. This CDR3 has 14 amino acids. The CDR3 protein is CATETGGLNQPQHF. DNA for the CDR3: TGTGCCACAGAGACAGGGGGCCTCAATCAGCCCCAGCATTTT.

The count of this clone is one. The chain carries TRBV6-6 and TRBJ2-7; D may correspond to TRBD1 or TRBD2 (6 bases each). The CDR3 loop spans 14 amino acids. The V gene's germline CDR1 is MNHNY and CDR2 SVGAGI (reference sequence). V lost 5 bases and J 2 bases, leaving 13 bases between the germline ends. The CDR3 DNA sequence: TGTGCCAGCAGTCCCTCCGGGGGCCCCTACGAGCAGTACTTC. It translates to CASSPSGGPYEQYF.

Comments on this clone: Compared with germline, one end of the junction differs, possibly owing to a read error. The chain couples TRBV28 to TRBJ1-4; 8 positions match TRBD1. Germline V lookup: CDR1 MDHEN, CDR2 SYDVKM. This CDR3 is 14 amino acids long. DNA for the CDR3: TGTGCCAGCAGTTTCTTGGACAGGGATGAAAAACTGGTTTTT. As protein: CASSFLDRDEKLVF.

The chain links TRBV2 to TRBJ2-5; D remains unclear. The V gene lost 5 bases and the J gene lost 1 base, with 8 bases spanning the gap. The CDR3 is 13 residues long. Germline assignment: CDR1 SNHLY and CDR2 FYNNEI. CDR3 DNA sequence: TGTGCCAGCAGTCAGAATGGCCAAGAGACCCAGTACTTC. It specifies CASSQNGQETQYF.

The V and J genes are TRBV5-1 and TRBJ2-7, with D possibly being TRBD1 (5 bases). With 0 bases removed from V and 3 bases from J, the gap between germline ends came to 10 bases. The CDR3 is made up of 14 amino acids. The germline gives CDR1 SGHRS, CDR2 YFSETQ. CDR3 sequence reads: CASSLGQGGYEQYF. The CDR3 DNA sequence: TGCGCCAGCAGCTTGGGCCAGGGTGGCTACGAGCAGTACTTC.

The genes are TRBV18 and TRBJ1-4, with a weak D call TRBD1 (5 bases). Germline V lookup: CDR1 KGHSH, CDR2 LQKENI. This CDR3 has 15 residues. The V end was cut by 0 bases, the J end by 5 bases, with 10 bases between. CDR3 DNA sequence: TGTGCCAGCTCACCACCGGGGACGCGAAATGAAAAACTGTTTTTT. Protein: CASSPPGTRNEKLFF.

This clone has a handful of counts. The gene calls are TRBV6-5 and TRBJ1-1; no clear D gene. The germline CDR1 and CDR2 sequences are MNHEY and SVGAGI. Deletions cut 0 bases from V and 10 bases from J, with 6 bases between. The CDR3 is 11 residues long. The CDR3 coding sequence is TGTGCCAGCAGTTACTCAGATAGAGCTTTCTTT. Protein product: CASSYSDRAFF.

V and J are TRBV25-1 and TRBJ2-1; 8 positions agree with TRBD2. This CDR3 is 16 amino acids long. The J segment lost 2 bases and the V segment lost 2 bases, leaving 5 bases of the junction unmatched. Germline-derived CDR1 and CDR2 are MGHDK and SYGVNS. This chain's CDR3 is CASSEAGGTTYNEQFF. As DNA, the CDR3 is TGTGCCAGCAGTGAAGCGGGGGGAACGACCTACAATGAGCAGTTCTTC.

The genes are TRBV28 and TRBJ2-1; no clear D gene. The germline V and J ends were trimmed by 4 bases and 2 bases, with 12 bases remaining between them. CDR3 length: 15 residues. In germline, CDR1 is MDHEN, CDR2 SYDVKM. CDR3 amino acids: CASSSASSPYNEQFF. CDR3 DNA sequence: TGTGCCAGCAGTTCGGCCTCGTCTCCCTACAATGAGCAGTTCTTC.

V is TRBV4-3 and J is TRBJ1-2; weak D call: TRBD1 (5 bases). This CDR3 contains 12 residues. Germline assignment: CDR1 LGHNA and CDR2 YSLEER. Trimming shortened V by 5 bases and J by 8 bases, and 12 bases separated the two germline ends. The CDR3 spells CASSVQEGGYTF. The CDR3 region has the DNA TGCGCCAGCAGCGTACAGGAGGGAGGCTACACCTTC.

The chain couples TRBV5-6 to TRBJ2-1; 7 nucleotides align to TRBD2. Germline lookup yields CDR1 SGHDT and CDR2 YYEEEE. The CDR3 contains 16 residues. Trimming removed 0 bases from V and 2 bases from J; junction bases left unmatched: 5. CDR3 nucleotide sequence: TGTGCCAGCAGCTTGGTGGGCGGGGGAACCTACAATGAGCAGTTCTTC. This gives the protein CASSLVGGGTYNEQFF.

J is TRBJ1-2 and V is TRBV29-1, with D possibly TRBD1 on 6 matching bases. The CDR3 consists of 13 residues. Germline V gene data show CDR1 as SQVTM and CDR2 as ANQGSEA. Trimming cost V 7 bases and J 8 bases, with 20 bases left between them. The CDR3 DNA reads TGCAGCGCCGCCCTGGGGGGGGCTGAGGGCTACACCTTC. It is translated as CSAALGGAEGYTF.

V gene TRBV7-2 combines with J gene TRBJ1-2; weak D call: TRBD1 (6 bases). The germline CDR1 and CDR2 sequences are SGHTA and FQGNSA. The CDR3 runs to 13 residues. Trimming cost V 8 bases and J 4 bases, with 14 bases left between them. CDR3 sequence (DNA): TGTGCCAGCGGGGGGGGCGGAGCCTATGGCTACACCTTC. Translated, it gives CASGGGGAYGYTF.

The chain recombines TRBV6-5 with TRBJ1-1; 10 bases line up with TRBD1. CDR3 length: 15 residues. CDR1 is MNHEY, CDR2 SVGAGI, per germline. J lost 3 bases, V lost 2 bases, and 3 bases had no gene match. CDR3: CASSYDGTGDTEAFF. The CDR3 DNA is TGTGCCAGCAGTTACGACGGGACAGGGGACACTGAAGCTTTCTTT.

V gene TRBV9 combines with J gene TRBJ2-2; D call uncertain. Germline CDR1 SGDLS, CDR2 YYNGEE. V was shortened by 1 base and J by 4 bases, with 14 bases between the two germline ends. The CDR3 has 16 residues. The CDR3 region is CASSVSSGPTTGELFF. CDR3 bases: TGTGCCAGCAGCGTAAGCTCAGGCCCAACCACCGGGGAGCTGTTTTTT.

The gene calls are TRBV5-6 and TRBJ1-2; 8 positions agree with TRBD1. The CDR3 totals 13 residues. V was pared by 4 bases and J by 4 bases, with 3 bases of the junction left unmatched. CDR1 is SGHDT and CDR2 is YYEEEE in the germline V gene. DNA for the CDR3: TGTGCCAGCAGCGGACAGGGATTCTATGGCTACACCTTC. Encoded protein: CASSGQGFYGYTF.